The 13 T cell receptor beta chains given below trace back to one sample, sequenced in a study of cytomegalovirus exposure and HLA in healthy donors. Use of 60 Vbeta and 13 Jbeta primers characterized the PCR. The method was immunoSEQ multiplex PCR; TCRdb's version includes in-frame clones alone and lacks a portion of them. This sample yields around 150,000 clones, of which roughly 80% are seen a single time; around 3.2% belongs to the top ten. The sequenced sample was PBMCs. These TCRs come from a human donor in good health.

The chain couples TRBV29-1 to TRBJ2-1; 9 nucleotides line up with TRBD1. Germline V gives CDR1 SQVTM, CDR2 ANQGSEA. V trimming: 2 bases; J trimming: 4 bases; junction bases outside the gene matches: 9. The length of the CDR3 is 16 residues. The CDR3 spells CSVERDGTGYYNEQFF. CDR3 DNA sequence: TGCAGCGTTGAACGGGACGGGACAGGGTATTACAATGAGCAGTTCTTC.

V usage is TRBV30 and J usage is TRBJ1-1; a weak D match, TRBD1 (6 bases). Deletions cut 7 bases from V and 3 bases from J, with 15 bases between. Germline V gene data show CDR1 as GTSNPN and CDR2 as SVGIG (reference sequence). CDR3 length: 13 residues. CDR3 coding DNA: TGTGCCTTAGGGGACAAATGGGACACTGAAGCTTTCTTT. Residues: CALGDKWDTEAFF.

Only a few counts were recorded for this clone. CDR3 in amino acids: CASRMGTGGTETQYF. CDR3 bases: TGTGCCAGCAGGATGGGGACAGGGGGTACGGAGACCCAGTACTTC. The chain links TRBV6-1 to TRBJ2-5, with 11 positions matching TRBD1. Germline-derived CDR1 and CDR2 are MNHNS and SASEGT. This CDR3 contains 15 residues. Unmatched junction bases numbered 8, after V lost 6 bases and J lost 5 bases.

In this sample, this clone turned up a few times. The V gene is TRBV5-4, the J gene TRBJ1-1, with D maybe TRBD1 (5 bases). Looked up from germline, CDR1 is SGHNT and CDR2 is YYREEE (reference sequence). The CDR3 consists of 16 residues. Trimming cost V 0 bases and J 5 bases, with 17 bases left between them. This CDR3 is CASSLDYDMGGTEAFF. The CDR3 DNA reads TGTGCCAGCAGCTTGGATTACGATATGGGGGGAACTGAAGCTTTCTTT.

Here the CDR3 reads CASSLTGTKPQHF. CDR3 DNA sequence: TGTGCCAGCAGCTTAACAGGGACTAAGCCCCAGCATTTT. The chain carries TRBV7-9 and TRBJ1-5; TRBD1 might be the D (6 bases). V was shortened by 2 bases and J by 8 bases, with 10 bases between the two germline ends. The CDR3 sequence is 13 residues long. CDR1 and CDR2 (germline): SEHNR, FQNEAQ (reference sequence).

This clone was seen a few times. V usage is TRBV29-1 and J usage is TRBJ2-7, with TRBD1 identical over 7 bases. V gave up 7 bases and J gave up 3 bases; unmatched junction bases: 6. Germline CDR1 SQVTM, CDR2 ANQGSEA. This CDR3 spans 12 amino acids. CDR3 nucleotides: TGCAGCGGGTTACAGGGGAACTACGAGCAGTACTTC. Its protein product is CSGLQGNYEQYF.

The chain combines TRBV18 with TRBJ1-5; no clear D. V was pared by 3 bases and J by 2 bases, with 14 bases between. Per the germline V gene, CDR1 is KGHSH and CDR2 is LQKENI. This CDR3 is built from 16 residues. CDR3 amino acids: CASSPSAAAGNQPQHF. Here the CDR3 DNA reads TGTGCCAGCTCACCCTCGGCGGCAGCTGGCAATCAGCCCCAGCATTTT.

As for this clone: One junction end disagrees with the germline gene, perhaps due to a read error. The genes are TRBV7-9 and TRBJ2-3; 11 bases match TRBD2. Germline CDR1 reads SEHNR; CDR2 reads FQNEAQ (reference sequence). The CDR3 covers 18 residues. Here the CDR3 reads CSSSFLGGRLAGKDTQYF. In DNA form, the CDR3 reads TGTTCCAGCAGCTTTCTGGGGGGCAGACTAGCGGGAAAAGATACGCAGTATTTT.

The chain combines TRBV27 with TRBJ2-7, with TRBD1 matching over 7 bases. The CDR3 loop spans 15 amino acids. Per the germline V gene, CDR1 is MNHEY and CDR2 is SMNVEV (reference sequence). V gave up 5 bases and J gave up 3 bases; unmatched junction bases: 10. The CDR3 DNA reads TGTGCCAGCAGTACTAGTTCGGGACAGCTCTACGAGCAGTACTTC. Protein product: CASSTSSGQLYEQYF.

The chain is built from TRBV9 and TRBJ1-4, with D uncertain. The V gene's germline CDR1 is SGDLS and CDR2 YYNGEE. This CDR3 has 16 residues. The V end lost 4 bases, the J end lost 0 bases, and 13 bases lay between the germline ends. The CDR3 sequence: CASSLHDTPTNEKLFF. CDR3 DNA: TGTGCCAGCAGCCTGCATGACACGCCAACTAATGAAAAACTGTTTTTT.

This clone has more than one count but fewer than ten. The V and J genes are TRBV6-5 and TRBJ2-2, with 9 bases that match TRBD1. From germline, CDR1 is MNHEY and CDR2 SVGAGI. The CDR3 consists of 14 residues. Losses at the gene ends were 7 bases for V and 11 bases for J; bases not matched to a gene: 11. CDR3 coding DNA: TGTGCCAGCATGGAGTCCTGGACAGGGGACGAGCTGTTTTTT. Protein: CASMESWTGDELFF.

The chain recombines TRBV25-1 with TRBJ2-1, with D perhaps TRBD1 (5 bases). CDR1 MGHDK and CDR2 SYGVNS come from the germline V gene. V gave up 0 bases and J gave up 5 bases, with 8 bases separating them. The CDR3 loop spans 14 amino acids. CDR3 region: CASSEYAGHNEQFF. The CDR3, as DNA: TGTGCCAGCAGTGAATACGCAGGGCACAATGAGCAGTTCTTC.

The gene calls are TRBV18 and TRBJ1-2; D is undetermined. This CDR3 spans 14 amino acids. CDR1 KGHSH and CDR2 LQKENI come from the germline V gene. V lost 2 bases and J lost 8, with 15 bases in between. As DNA, the CDR3 is TGTGCCAGCTCACCAAACTATGTTTTACGAGGCTACACCTTC. This sequence encodes CASSPNYVLRGYTF. The full variable domain, with the rest looked up from reference TRBV18 and TRBJ1-2, is NAGVMQNPRHLVRRRGQEARLRCSPMKGHSHVYWYRQLPEEGLKFMVYLQKENIIDESGMPKERFSAEFPKEGPSILRIQQVVRGDSAAYFCASSPNYVLRGYTFGSGTRLTVV.